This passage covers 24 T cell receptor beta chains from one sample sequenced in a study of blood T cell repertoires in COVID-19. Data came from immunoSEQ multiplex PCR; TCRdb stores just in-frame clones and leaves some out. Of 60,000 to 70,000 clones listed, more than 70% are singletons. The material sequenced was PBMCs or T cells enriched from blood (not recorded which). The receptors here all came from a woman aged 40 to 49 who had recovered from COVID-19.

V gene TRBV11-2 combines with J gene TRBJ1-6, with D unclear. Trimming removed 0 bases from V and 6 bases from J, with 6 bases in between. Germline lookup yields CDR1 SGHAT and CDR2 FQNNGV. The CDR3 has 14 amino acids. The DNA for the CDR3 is TGTGCCAGCAGCTTAGATCCGTCTAATTCACCCCTCCACTTT. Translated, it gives CASSLDPSNSPLHF.

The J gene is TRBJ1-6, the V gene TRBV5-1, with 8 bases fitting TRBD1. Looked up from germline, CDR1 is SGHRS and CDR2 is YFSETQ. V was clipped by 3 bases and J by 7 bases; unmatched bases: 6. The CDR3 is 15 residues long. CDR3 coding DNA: TGCGCCAGCAGCTCCGACAGGGGTCGGAATTCACCCCTCCACTTT. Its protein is CASSSDRGRNSPLHF.

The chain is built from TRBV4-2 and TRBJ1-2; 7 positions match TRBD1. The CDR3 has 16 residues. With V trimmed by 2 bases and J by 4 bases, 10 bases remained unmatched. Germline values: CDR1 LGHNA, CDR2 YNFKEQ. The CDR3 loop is CASSQQQGLQTYGYTF. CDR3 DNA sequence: TGTGCCAGCAGCCAACAACAGGGGTTACAAACCTATGGCTACACCTTC.

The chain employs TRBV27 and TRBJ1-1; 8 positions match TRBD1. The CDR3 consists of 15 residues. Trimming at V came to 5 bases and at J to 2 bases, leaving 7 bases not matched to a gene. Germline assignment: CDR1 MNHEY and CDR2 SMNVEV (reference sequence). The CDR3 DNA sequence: TGTGCCAGCAGTACCCGGACAGGGATCAACACTGAAGCTTTCTTT. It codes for CASSTRTGINTEAFF.

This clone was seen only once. The CDR3 loop reads CASSFAGGPADTQYF. As DNA, the CDR3 is TGTGCCAGCAGCTTTGCGGGGGGGCCGGCAGATACGCAGTATTTT. The gene calls are TRBV5-4 and TRBJ2-3, with 9 bases aligning to TRBD2. The length of the CDR3 is 15 residues. The germline CDR1 and CDR2 sequences are SGHNT and YYREEE (reference sequence). V trimming: 2 bases; J trimming: 4 bases; junction bases outside the gene matches: 5.

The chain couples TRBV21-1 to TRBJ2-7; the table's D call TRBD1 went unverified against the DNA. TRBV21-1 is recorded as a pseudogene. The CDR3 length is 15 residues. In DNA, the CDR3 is TGTGCCAGCAGCTCCCTCCGACAGGGTGGGTACGAGCAGTACTTC. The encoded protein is CASSSLRQGGYEQYF.

CDR3 DNA: TGCGCCAGCAGCTTTACAGGGGGGAGGAATGAGCAGTTCTTC. This translates into CASSFTGGRNEQFF. The genes are TRBV5-1 and TRBJ2-1; 8 bases align to TRBD1. CDR1 SGHRS and CDR2 YFSETQ come from the germline V gene. After removal of 2 bases from V and 7 bases from J, the junction contained 5 bases not matched to a gene. The CDR3 has 14 residues.

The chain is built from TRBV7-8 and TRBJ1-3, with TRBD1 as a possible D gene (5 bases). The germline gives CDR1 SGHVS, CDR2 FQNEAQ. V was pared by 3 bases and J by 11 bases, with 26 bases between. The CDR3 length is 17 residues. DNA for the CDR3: TGTGCCAGCAGCTTGGCAGGGCCTCAGACGGTTGTGCCCCCCATATATTTT. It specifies CASSLAGPQTVVPPIYF. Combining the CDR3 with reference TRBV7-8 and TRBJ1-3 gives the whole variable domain GAGVSQSPRYKVAKRGQDVALRCDPISGHVSLFWYQQALGQGPEFLTYFQNEAQLDKSGLPSDRFFAERPEGSVSTLKIQRTQQEDSAVYLCASSLAGPQTVVPPIYFGEGSWLTVV.

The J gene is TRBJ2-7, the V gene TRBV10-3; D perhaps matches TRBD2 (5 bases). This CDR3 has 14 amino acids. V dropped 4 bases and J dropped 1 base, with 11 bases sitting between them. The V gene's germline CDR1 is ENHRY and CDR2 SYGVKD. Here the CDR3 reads CAISVDDYSYEQYF. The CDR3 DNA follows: TGTGCCATCAGTGTGGACGACTATTCCTACGAGCAGTACTTC.

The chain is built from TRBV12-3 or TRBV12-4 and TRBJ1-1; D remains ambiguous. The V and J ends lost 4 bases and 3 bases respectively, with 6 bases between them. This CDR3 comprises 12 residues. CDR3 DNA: TGTGCCAGCAGTTCCCCCTACACTGAAGCTTTCTTT. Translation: CASSSPYTEAFF.

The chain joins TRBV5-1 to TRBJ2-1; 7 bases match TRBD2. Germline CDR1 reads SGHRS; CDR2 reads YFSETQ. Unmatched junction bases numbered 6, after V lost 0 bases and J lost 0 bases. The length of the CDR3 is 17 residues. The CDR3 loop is CASSLGRGEGSYNEQFF. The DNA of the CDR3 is TGCGCCAGCAGCTTGGGTCGGGGGGAGGGCTCCTACAATGAGCAGTTCTTC.

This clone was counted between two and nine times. The CDR3 spells CASSLSINSEQYF. The CDR3 DNA sequence: TGTGCCAGCAGTTTATCGATAAACAGCGAGCAGTACTTC. V and J are TRBV27 and TRBJ2-7; unclear D gene. Trimming left V 0 bases short and J 6 bases short, with 9 bases between. CDR3 length: 13 amino acids. The V gene's germline CDR1 is MNHEY and CDR2 SMNVEV (reference sequence).

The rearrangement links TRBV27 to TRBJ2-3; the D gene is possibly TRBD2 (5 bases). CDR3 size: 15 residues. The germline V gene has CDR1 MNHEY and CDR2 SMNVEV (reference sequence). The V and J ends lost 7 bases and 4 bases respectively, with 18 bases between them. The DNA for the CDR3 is TGTGCCAGCAAACTCGGACTCGCCCTGGCAGATACGCAGTATTTT. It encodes CASKLGLALADTQYF.

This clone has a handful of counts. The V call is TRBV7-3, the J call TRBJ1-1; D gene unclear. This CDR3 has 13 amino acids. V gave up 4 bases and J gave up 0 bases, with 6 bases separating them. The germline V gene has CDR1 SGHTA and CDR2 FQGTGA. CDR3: CASSSNLNTEAFF. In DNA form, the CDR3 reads TGTGCCAGCAGCTCAAATTTGAACACTGAAGCTTTCTTT.

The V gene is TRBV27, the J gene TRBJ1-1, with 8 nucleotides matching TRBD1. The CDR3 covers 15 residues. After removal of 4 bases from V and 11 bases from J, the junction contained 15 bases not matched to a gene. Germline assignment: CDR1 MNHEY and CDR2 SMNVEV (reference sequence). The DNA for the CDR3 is TGTGCCAGCAGTTCCCTTGGACAGGGCGAGGCGTGGGCTTTCTTT. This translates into CASSSLGQGEAWAFF.

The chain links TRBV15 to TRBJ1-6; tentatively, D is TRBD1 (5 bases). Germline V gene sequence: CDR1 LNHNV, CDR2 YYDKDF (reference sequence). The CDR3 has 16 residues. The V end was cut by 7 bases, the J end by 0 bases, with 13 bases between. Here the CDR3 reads CATTGGGSSYNSPLHF. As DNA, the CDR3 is TGTGCCACCACCGGGGGGGGATCCTCCTATAATTCACCCCTCCACTTT.

The CDR3 DNA is TGTGCCAGCAGCTTAAAAGGTAGCGGGGGACCGAGCACAGATACGCAGTATTTT. Protein sequence: CASSLKGSGGPSTDTQYF. V gene TRBV7-3 combines with J gene TRBJ2-3; 9 bases line up with TRBD2. This CDR3 region has 18 residues. V shed 1 base, J shed 0 bases, and the junction held 8 bases outside the gene matches. Germline V gene sequence: CDR1 SGHTA, CDR2 FQGTGA.

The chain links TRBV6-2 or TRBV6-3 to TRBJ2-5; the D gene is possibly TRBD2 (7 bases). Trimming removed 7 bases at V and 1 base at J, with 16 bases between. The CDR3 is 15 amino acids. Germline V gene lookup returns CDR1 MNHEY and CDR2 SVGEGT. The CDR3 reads CASIPEGGAQETQYF. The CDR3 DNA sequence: TGTGCCAGCATCCCCGAGGGGGGGGCCCAAGAGACCCAGTACTTC.

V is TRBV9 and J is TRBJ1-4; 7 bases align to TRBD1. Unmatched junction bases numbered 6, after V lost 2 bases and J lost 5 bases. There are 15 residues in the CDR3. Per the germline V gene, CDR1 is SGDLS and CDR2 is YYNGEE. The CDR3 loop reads CASSVGQTHNEKLFF. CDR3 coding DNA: TGTGCCAGCAGCGTGGGACAGACACACAATGAAAAACTGTTTTTT.

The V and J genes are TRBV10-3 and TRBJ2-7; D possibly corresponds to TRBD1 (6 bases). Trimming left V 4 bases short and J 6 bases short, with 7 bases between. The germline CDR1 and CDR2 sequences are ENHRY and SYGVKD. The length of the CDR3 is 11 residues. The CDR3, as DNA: TGTGCCATCAGTGCAGGGGTCGAGCAGTACTTC. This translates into CAISAGVEQYF.

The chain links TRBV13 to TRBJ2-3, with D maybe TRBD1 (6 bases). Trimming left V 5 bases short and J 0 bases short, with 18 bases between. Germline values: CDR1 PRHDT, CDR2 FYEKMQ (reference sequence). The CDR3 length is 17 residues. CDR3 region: CASSARVGGSSTDTQYF. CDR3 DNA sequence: TGTGCCAGCAGCGCCAGGGTAGGGGGTTCTAGCACAGATACGCAGTATTTT.

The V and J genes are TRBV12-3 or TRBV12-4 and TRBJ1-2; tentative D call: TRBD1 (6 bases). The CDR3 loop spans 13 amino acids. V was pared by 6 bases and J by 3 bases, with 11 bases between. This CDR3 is CASSPQGYYGYTF. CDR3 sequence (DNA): TGTGCCAGCAGCCCACAGGGTTACTATGGCTACACCTTC.

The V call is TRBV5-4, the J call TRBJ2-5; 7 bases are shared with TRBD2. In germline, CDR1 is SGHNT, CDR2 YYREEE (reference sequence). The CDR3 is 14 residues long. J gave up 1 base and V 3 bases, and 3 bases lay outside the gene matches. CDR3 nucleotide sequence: TGTGCCAGCAGCTGGGGGGGTAGCCAAGAGACCCAGTACTTC. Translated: CASSWGGSQETQYF.

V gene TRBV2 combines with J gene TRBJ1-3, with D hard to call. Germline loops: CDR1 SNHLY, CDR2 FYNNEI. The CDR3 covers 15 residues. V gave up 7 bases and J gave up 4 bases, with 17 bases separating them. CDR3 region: CASTRPGSKGNTIYF. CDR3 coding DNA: TGTGCCAGCACCCGCCCGGGGTCGAAAGGAAACACCATATATTTT.